The 21 T cell receptor beta chains below were found in one sample sequenced in a study of blood T cell dynamics during melanoma immunotherapy. TCRdb keeps only in-frame clones here, not all; method: immunoSEQ multiplex PCR. Among around 26,000 clones, around 85% were seen once, and the ten largest hold 4% to 6%. The time point is: pre-treatment baseline. The starting material was blood, obtained from a patient treated with checkpoint blockade. These receptors were obtained from a human donor with melanoma.

This sequence joins TRBV7-9 and TRBJ2-1; 10 nucleotides agree with TRBD1. Trimming at V came to 5 bases and at J to 0 bases, leaving 7 bases not matched to a gene. There are 17 residues in the CDR3. The germline V gene encodes CDR1 SEHNR and CDR2 FQNEAQ (reference sequence). The CDR3, as DNA: TGTGCCAGCAGCGGACGACAGGGGGCGAGCTCCTACAATGAGCAGTTCTTC. As protein: CASSGRQGASSYNEQFF.

The genes are TRBV7-2 and TRBJ1-2, with D maybe TRBD1 (5 bases). CDR3 size: 15 residues. V lost 5 bases and J lost 5, with 18 bases in between. Germline V gives CDR1 SGHTA, CDR2 FQGNSA. CDR3 region: CASSPFPTGVYGYTF. Here the CDR3 DNA reads TGTGCCAGCAGCCCGTTCCCTACAGGAGTTTATGGCTACACCTTC.

The genes are TRBV6-5 and TRBJ1-2; tentative D call: TRBD1 (5 bases). The CDR3 totals 14 residues. The germline CDR1 and CDR2 sequences are MNHEY and SVGAGI. Trimming shortened V by 6 bases and J by 8 bases, and 19 bases separated the two germline ends. CDR3 region: CASSNPGTSMGYTF. The CDR3 coding sequence is TGTGCCAGCAGCAACCCGGGGACCTCTATGGGCTACACCTTC.

The chain has TRBV19 and TRBJ1-4, with unresolved D. Germline CDR1 is LNHDA and CDR2 is SQIVND (reference sequence). Trimming pared 5 bases from V and 8 bases from J, leaving 12 bases between. The CDR3 has 13 residues. CDR3 nucleotide sequence: TGTGCCAGTAGTGTGGGATCGTGGGAAAAACTGTTTTTT. Protein product: CASSVGSWEKLFF.

CDR3 DNA sequence: TGTGCCAGAGGGACTCCGGAAGATACGCAGTATTTT. This translates into CARGTPEDTQYF. V usage is TRBV2 and J usage is TRBJ2-3; D is possibly TRBD2 (6 bases). The CDR3 has 12 amino acids. In germline, CDR1 is SNHLY, CDR2 FYNNEI. The V and J ends lost 9 bases and 5 bases respectively, with 12 bases between them.

This clone is a singleton in its sample. The chain recombines TRBV7-6 with TRBJ2-5; D is ambiguous. Per germline, CDR1 SGHVS and CDR2 FNYEAQ. The CDR3 is 13 residues long. V was shortened by 0 bases and J by 5 bases, with 7 bases between the two germline ends. CDR3: CASSLASRETQYF. CDR3 in DNA: TGTGCCAGCAGCTTAGCGTCACGGGAGACCCAGTACTTC. Filled out from reference TRBV7-6 and TRBJ2-5, the complete variable domain reads GAGVSQSPRYKVTKRGQDVALRCDPISGHVSLYWYRQALGQGPEFLTYFNYEAQQDKSGLPNDRFSAERPEGSISTLTIQRTEQRDSAMYRCASSLASRETQYFGPGTRLLVL.

This chain joins TRBV11-3 and TRBJ2-1, with TRBD2 matching 11 bases. Germline trimming cut 4 bases from V and 8 bases from J; bases unmatched to any gene: 7. Germline V gene data show CDR1 as SGHNT and CDR2 as YENEEA. The CDR3 sequence is 15 residues long. In DNA form, the CDR3 reads TGTGCCAGCAGCTCCGGACTAGCGGGTAGCCATGAGCAGTTCTTC. It yields the protein CASSSGLAGSHEQFF.

The chain combines TRBV11-2 with TRBJ2-2; D not resolved. The CDR3 is made up of 14 amino acids. V lost 2 bases to trimming and J lost 6 bases, with 10 bases between them. Germline lookup yields CDR1 SGHAT and CDR2 FQNNGV. The CDR3 coding sequence is TGTGCCAGCAGCTTAAGGGCCCAGGCCGGGGAGCTGTTTTTT. This encodes CASSLRAQAGELFF.

V gene TRBV7-9 combines with J gene TRBJ1-2; TRBD1 might be the D (6 bases). Deletions cut 3 bases from V and 4 bases from J, with 6 bases between. Germline V gene data show CDR1 as SEHNR and CDR2 as FQNEAQ (reference sequence). There are 12 residues in the CDR3. CDR3 protein: CASSLDSYGYTF. The CDR3 DNA is TGTGCCAGCAGCTTGGACAGCTATGGCTACACCTTC.

This clone came up once. The chain recombines TRBV19 with TRBJ2-2, with D tentatively TRBD1 (5 bases). This CDR3 spans 15 amino acids. V dropped 4 bases and J dropped 2 bases, with 11 bases sitting between them. Per germline, CDR1 LNHDA and CDR2 SQIVND (reference sequence). The chain's CDR3 is CASSSGRANTGELFF. CDR3 sequence (DNA): TGTGCCAGTAGTAGCGGCAGGGCCAACACCGGGGAGCTGTTTTTT.

The chain carries TRBV5-4 and TRBJ1-4; maybe TRBD1 (5 bases). The CDR3 runs to 15 residues. CDR1 SGHNT and CDR2 YYREEE come from the germline V gene (reference sequence). V lost 4 bases and J 4 bases, leaving 14 bases between the germline ends. CDR3 DNA: TGTGCCAGCAGCCCAAGGAGGGGAGTTAATGAAAAACTGTTTTTT. It translates to CASSPRRGVNEKLFF.

V is TRBV10-1 and J is TRBJ2-2, with 9 bases fitting TRBD2. CDR1 and CDR2 from the germline V gene are WNHNN and SYGVQD (reference sequence). The CDR3 spans 16 residues. V gave up 2 bases and J gave up 7 bases; unmatched junction bases: 8. The CDR3 sequence is CASSEMVAGAGGELFF. CDR3 DNA: TGCGCCAGCAGTGAGATGGTAGCGGGAGCGGGCGGGGAGCTGTTTTTT.

The gene calls are TRBV6-1 and TRBJ2-7; D not certain. The CDR3 covers 11 residues. Trimming pared 2 bases from V and 3 bases from J, leaving 2 bases between. Germline assignment: CDR1 MNHNS and CDR2 SASEGT. The CDR3 DNA sequence: TGTGCCAGCAGTGAATACTACGAGCAGTACTTC. It codes for CASSEYYEQYF.

V usage is TRBV2 and J usage is TRBJ2-7, with D hard to call. Germline loops: CDR1 SNHLY, CDR2 FYNNEI. The CDR3 totals 14 residues. The V end was cut by 4 bases, the J end by 0 bases, with 10 bases between. The CDR3 DNA sequence: TGTGCCAGCAGTGTCGAGTTTAGCTCCTACGAGCAGTACTTC. This translates into CASSVEFSSYEQYF. Full variable domain (missing parts from reference TRBV2 and TRBJ2-7): EPEVTQTPSHQVTQMGQEVILRCVPISNHLYFYWYRQILGQKVEFLVSFYNNEISEKSEIFDDQFSVERPDGSNFTLKIRSTKLEDSAMYFCASSVEFSSYEQYFGPGTRLTVT.

This clone was recorded once. V is TRBV19 and J is TRBJ2-2, with 14 bases that match TRBD2. The length of the CDR3 is 16 residues. CDR1 and CDR2 from the germline V gene are LNHDA and SQIVND (reference sequence). V lost 5 bases and J lost 5; bases outside the gene matches: 4. Written as DNA, the CDR3 is TGTGCCAGTAGTTTGACTAGCGGGAGGGCGACCGGGGAGCTGTTTTTT. It is translated as CASSLTSGRATGELFF.

This chain uses TRBV19 with TRBJ2-3; either TRBD1 or TRBD2 may fit D (5 bases each). CDR3 size: 13 residues. Germline assignment: CDR1 LNHDA and CDR2 SQIVND (reference sequence). The ends were cut back, 6 bases at V and 5 bases at J, with 12 bases in the middle. In DNA form, the CDR3 reads TGTGCCAGTAGCCCTCTGGGGGTAGATACGCAGTATTTT. It is translated as CASSPLGVDTQYF.

The chain couples TRBV21-1 to TRBJ2-3; TRBD1 is the table's D call, not checked against the DNA. TRBV21-1 is a documented pseudogene. This CDR3 is 16 amino acids long. The CDR3, as DNA: TGTGCCAGCAGCATTGGGGACAGGGGCTCGACAGATACGCAGTATTTT. Translating it yields CASSIGDRGSTDTQYF.

This clone appeared a few times. The chain employs TRBV2 and TRBJ1-1; D unclear. Germline V gives CDR1 SNHLY, CDR2 FYNNEI. Trimming cost V 4 bases and J 6 bases, with 0 bases left between them. CDR3 length: 9 amino acids. The CDR3 DNA reads TGTGCCAGCAGTGCTGAAGCTTTCTTT. Encoded protein: CASSAEAFF.

This rearrangement joins TRBV20-1 to TRBJ2-1; a weak D match, TRBD2 (7 bases). Germline CDR1 reads DFQATT; CDR2 reads SNEGSKA (reference sequence). The CDR3 runs to 11 residues. Trimming left V 2 bases short and J 14 bases short, with 13 bases between. The CDR3 nucleotides are TGCAGTGCTAGAAAAGGGGGGGTTGAGTTCTTC. Encoded protein: CSARKGGVEFF.

This clone was seen a few times. The chain links TRBV4-1 to TRBJ1-6, with TRBD1 matching over 7 bases. Unmatched junction bases numbered 4, after V lost 7 bases and J lost 7 bases. Germline assignment: CDR1 MGHRA and CDR2 YSYEKL. The CDR3 extends over 13 amino acids. CDR3 DNA: TGCGCCAGCAAGGGACAGCCGAATTCACCCCTCCACTTT. It yields the protein CASKGQPNSPLHF.

This chain links TRBV5-1 with TRBJ2-1; weak D call: TRBD2 (6 bases). Germline CDR1 and CDR2: SGHRS and YFSETQ. The CDR3 is made up of 16 amino acids. Trimming removed 3 bases from V and 8 bases from J, with 21 bases in between. The CDR3: CASSSGTALARDEQFF. CDR3 in DNA: TGCGCCAGCAGCTCAGGGACTGCCCTCGCCCGCGATGAGCAGTTCTTC.